This TCR beta chain was sequenced during a study of T cell responses to AZD1222 COVID-19 vaccine. Study-wide findings and caveats: Scientists sampled the repertoires only once the peak T cell response had passed. It should be noted that donors were predominantly white British and more often female, and clonal diversity was possibly underestimated.

Some second doses came at about 4 weeks and others at about 12 weeks; these were pooled. Some clones are missing from TCRdb's copy, which holds only in-frame ones; the method was immunoSEQ multiplex PCR. The repertoire holds around 100,000 clones, with 70% to 90% as singletons. Details on this clone: The antigen is unknown.

This TCR was recovered from an adult who received the AZD1222 COVID-19 vaccine. The material sequenced was peripheral blood, taken 28 days after the second AZD1222 dose.

The CDR3 sequence is CAWRQRGGAGILSNQPQHF. CDR3 sequence (DNA): TGTGCCTGGAGACAGCGCGGGGGCGCGGGTATCCTTAGCAATCAGCCCCAGCATTTT. The V gene is TRBV30, the J gene TRBJ1-5, with D possibly TRBD1 on 6 matching bases. V dropped 3 bases and J dropped 0 bases, with 24 bases sitting between them. Germline lookup yields CDR1 GTSNPN and CDR2 SVGIG (reference sequence). The CDR3 totals 19 residues.